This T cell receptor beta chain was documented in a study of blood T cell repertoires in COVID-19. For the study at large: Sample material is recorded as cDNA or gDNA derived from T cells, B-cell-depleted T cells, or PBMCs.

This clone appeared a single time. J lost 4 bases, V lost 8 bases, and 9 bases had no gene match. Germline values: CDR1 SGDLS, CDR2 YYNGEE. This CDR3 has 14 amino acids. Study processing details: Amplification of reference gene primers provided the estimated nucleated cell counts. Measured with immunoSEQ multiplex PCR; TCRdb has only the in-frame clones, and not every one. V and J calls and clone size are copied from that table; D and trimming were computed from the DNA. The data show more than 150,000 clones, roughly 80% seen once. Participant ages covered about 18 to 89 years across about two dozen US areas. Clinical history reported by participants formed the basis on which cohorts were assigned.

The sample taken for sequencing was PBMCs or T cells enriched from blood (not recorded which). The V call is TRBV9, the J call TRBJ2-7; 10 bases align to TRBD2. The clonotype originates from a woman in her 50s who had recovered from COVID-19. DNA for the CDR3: TGTGCCAGTTCCAAGCGGGAGGGCCGGTACGAGCAGTACTTC. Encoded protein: CASSKREGRYEQYF. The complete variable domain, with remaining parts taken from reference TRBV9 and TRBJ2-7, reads DSGVTQTPKHLITATGQRVTLRCSPRSGDLSVYWYQQSLDQGLQFLIQYYNGEERAKGNILERFSAQQFPDLHSELNLSSLELGDSALYFCASSKREGRYEQYFGPGTRLTVT.